The present TCR beta chain was sequenced within a study of T cells in Graves' hyperthyroidism and ophthalmopathy (dated by TCRdb to the late 2010s). In the study overall: Peripheral blood samples were taken at initial diagnosis, before any treatment was given. TCR V-J signatures able to tell the groups apart were searched for in a discovery cohort of approximately 95 patients, of whom 43 had Graves' ophthalmopathy and roughly 59 had stable Graves' hyperthyroidism. Whether ophthalmopathy could be predicted prospectively was tested in an independent validation cohort made up of 18 to 20 hyperthyroidism patients plus 17 patients who later progressed to ophthalmopathy. The approximately 100 discovery patients were randomly divided into training and test sets at a 7:3 ratio. The study also compared thyroid tissue and blood T-cell repertoires from a handful of Graves' hyperthyroidism patients. Following sampling, methimazole starting at 30 mg daily was given to hyperthyroidism patients, and high-dose intravenous methylprednisolone was given to ophthalmopathy patients. TCR Vbeta CDR3 sequencing of roughly 140 peripheral blood samples (roughly 41 ophthalmopathy, some 75 hyperthyroidism and roughly 17 progressor patients) is reported in the paper. The investigation overall reported the following: In cross-validation, a model built on a 13 V-J signature told ophthalmopathy apart from stable hyperthyroidism with approximately 90% sensitivity and roughly 83% specificity, and in testing the same model reached 80%/75%. Most expanded thyroid clonotypes (frequency above 0.001) were also detected in blood, suggesting blood repertoires may reflect thyroid immune responses. No statistical method was used to set the sample size in advance, and investigators knew the group allocation. In validation, the model predicted progression to ophthalmopathy a median of approximately 6.3 months before onset, with approximately 70% sensitivity and 72.22% specificity.

Amplification of TCR beta CDR3 regions was carried out from RNA transcripts. For the first round of RT-PCR on the TCR CDR3, the HTBI primer set was used together with the Qiagen OneStep RT-PCR kit. Libraries were constructed in a second round of multiplex PCR, after which size selection and purification were carried out. The libraries were sequenced on an Illumina HiSeq2000 using paired-end 100 bp reads. Regarding the original processing steps: Raw data were processed with SOAPnuke, discarding reads with adapters, uncalled bases, mean Phred below 15, or no exact constant-primer or identifier match. High-quality paired reads were merged with COPE v1.2.5, and unique nucleotide sequences were defined as clonotypes. Clonotypes were aligned to IMGT TRBV, TRBD and TRBJ reference segments using MiTCR v1.1. The analysis included only V-J combinations with a frequency above 0.0001, which together covered around 99% of the repertoires. A TCS score was defined as the ratio between F50 (clonal expansion) and ExV (chaos), using BLOSUM62-based TCRdist between CDR3 peptides within each V-J. Welch's t-statistics and random forest reduced roughly 530 V-J features to roughly 13, which were used in a naive Bayes classifier (R e1071). The public reads were quality trimmed at Q25 with fastp and then assembled into clones with MiXCR by TCRdb, keeping productive beta chains. One record per CDR3 amino acid sequence lists the most common genes and DNA. It is TCRdb's table, rather than the study itself, that gives the V and J calls and clone size. Across this sample there are about 400,000 distinct CDR3 sequences, with around 14% seen only once. The top ten clones comprise 32% of the sample.

Stable Graves' hyperthyroidism was defined as no progression to ophthalmopathy during 18 months of follow-up. Hyperthyroidism patients were newly diagnosed, had a disease duration of under 2 months, and were aged 18 to 65 years. The study excluded patients with uncontrolled infections, other autoimmune diseases, pregnancy or lactation. Diagnoses relied on clinical symptoms, serum thyroxine and TRAb, thyroid ultrasound and orbital computed tomography. PBMCs were separated from 8 to 10 ml of fresh peripheral blood using Ficoll-Paque density gradient centrifugation. Trizol reagent was used to extract total RNA, and RNA quality was then checked on an Agilent 2100 Bioanalyzer. The CDR3 starts with the cysteine, ends with the phenylalanine, and has 15 residues. Here the CDR3 DNA is all that survives: 45 bases in frame from base 1. V has 7 bases trimmed and J has 1 base trimmed; junction bases matching no gene number 6.

This clonotype appeared many times. Its antigen has not been determined. Per-base qualities were not stored, and no clone one base away is much larger. Material for sequencing was blood. The sequence is built from TRBV12-3 or TRBV12-4 and TRBJ2-3, and 9 bases in between align with TRBD1. The sequence derives from a woman aged 30 to 39 with Graves' hyperthyroidism. The CDR3 sequence is CASITGQGGTDTQYF. The nucleotides are TGTGCCAGCATTACGGGACAGGGAGGCACAGATACGCAGTATTTT.